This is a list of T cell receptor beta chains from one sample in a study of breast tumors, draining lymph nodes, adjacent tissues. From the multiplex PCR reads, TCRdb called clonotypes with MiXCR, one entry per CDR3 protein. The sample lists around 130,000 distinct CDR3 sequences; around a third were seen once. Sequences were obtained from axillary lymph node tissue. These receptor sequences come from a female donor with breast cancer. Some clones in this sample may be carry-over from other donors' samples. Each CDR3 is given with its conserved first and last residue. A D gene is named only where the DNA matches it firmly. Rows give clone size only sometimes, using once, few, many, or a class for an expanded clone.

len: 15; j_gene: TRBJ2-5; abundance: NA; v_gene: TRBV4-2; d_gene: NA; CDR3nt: TGTGCCAGCAGCCAAGAAAGTCCTAGCACGGAGACCCAGTACTTC; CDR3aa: CASSQESPSTETQYF
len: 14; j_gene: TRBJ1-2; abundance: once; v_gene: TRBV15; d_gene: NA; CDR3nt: TGTGCCATTAGCAGAGAGCAGGGGTACTATGGCTACACCTTC; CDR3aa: CAISREQGYYGYTF
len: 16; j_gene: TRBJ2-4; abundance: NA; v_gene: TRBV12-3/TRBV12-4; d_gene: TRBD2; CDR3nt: TGTGCCAGCAGTTTCCGGGGGGAATGGGCCAAAAACATTCAGTACTTC; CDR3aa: CASSFRGEWAKNIQYF
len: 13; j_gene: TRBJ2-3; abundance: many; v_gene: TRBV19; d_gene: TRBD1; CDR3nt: TGTGCCAGTAGTATTCAGGGGGCAGATACGCAGTATTTT; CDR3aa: CASSIQGADTQYF
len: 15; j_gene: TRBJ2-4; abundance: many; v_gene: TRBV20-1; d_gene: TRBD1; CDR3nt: TGCAGTGCTAGGGGACAGGGGGCAGCCAAAAACATTCAGTACTTC; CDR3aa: CSARGQGAAKNIQYF
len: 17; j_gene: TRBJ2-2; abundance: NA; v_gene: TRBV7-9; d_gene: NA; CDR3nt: TGTGCCAGCAGCGTCCCGGGGACAAGAGCGAACACCGGGGAGCTGTCTTGG; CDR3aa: CASSVPGTRANTGELSW
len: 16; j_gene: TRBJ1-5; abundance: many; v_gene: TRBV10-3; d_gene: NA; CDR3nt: TGTGCCATCAGTGAGGTACGGGATAATAGCAATCAGCCCCAGCATTTT; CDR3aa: CAISEVRDNSNQPQHF
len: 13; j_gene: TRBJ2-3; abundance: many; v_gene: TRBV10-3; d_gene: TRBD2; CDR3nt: TGTGCCATCAGCGGGGGGGCCCGGGATACGCAGTATTTT; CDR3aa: CAISGGARDTQYF
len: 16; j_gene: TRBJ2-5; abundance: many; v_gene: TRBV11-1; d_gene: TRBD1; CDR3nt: TGTGCCAGCAGTCCAGGGGGACAGGGGGACCAAGAGACCCAGTACTTC; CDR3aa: CASSPGGQGDQETQYF
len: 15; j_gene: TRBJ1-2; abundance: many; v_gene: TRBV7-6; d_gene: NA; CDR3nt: TGTGCCAGCAGCTTAACAAAGAAGGGCCCCTATGGCTACCCCTTC; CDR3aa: CASSLTKKGPYGYPF
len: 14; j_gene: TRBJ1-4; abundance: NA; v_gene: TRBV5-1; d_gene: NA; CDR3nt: TGCGCCAGCAGCAAGGGAGGGCTAGGTGAAAAACTGTTTTTT; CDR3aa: CASSKGGLGEKLFF
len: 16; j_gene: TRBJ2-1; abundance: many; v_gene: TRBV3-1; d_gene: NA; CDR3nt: TGTGCCAGCAGCCAAGAATATGGCAGGGGTAGGAATGAGCAGTTCTTC; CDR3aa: CASSQEYGRGRNEQFF
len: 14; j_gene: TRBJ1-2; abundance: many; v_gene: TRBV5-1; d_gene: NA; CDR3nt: TGCGCCAGCAAGTCGGGTGAAGCGACCTATGGCTACACCTTC; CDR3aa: CASKSGEATYGYTF
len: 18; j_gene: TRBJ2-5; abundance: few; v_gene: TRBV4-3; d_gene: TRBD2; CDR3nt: TGCGCCAGCAGCCAAAAGAGGTCGGCGGGGGGGGGAGCGGCGACCCAGTACTTC; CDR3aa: CASSQKRSAGGGAATQYF
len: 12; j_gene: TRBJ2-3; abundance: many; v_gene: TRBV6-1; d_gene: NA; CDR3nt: TGTGCCAGCAGTGAAGATATGTATACGCAGTATTTT; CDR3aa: CASSEDMYTQYF
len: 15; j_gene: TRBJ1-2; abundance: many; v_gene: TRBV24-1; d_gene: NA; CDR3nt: TGTGCCACCAGTGATTCTCGGGGCCGGAGATATGGCTACACCTTC; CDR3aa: CATSDSRGRRYGYTF
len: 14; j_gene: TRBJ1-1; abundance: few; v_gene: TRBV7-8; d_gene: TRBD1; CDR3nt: TGTGCCAGCAGCCCATGGACAGGGGACACTGAAGCTTTCTTT; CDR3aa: CASSPWTGDTEAFF
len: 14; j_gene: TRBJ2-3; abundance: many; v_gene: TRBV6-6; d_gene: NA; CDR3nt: TGTGCCAGCAGTTACGGCAGCAAACCAGATACGCAGTATTTT; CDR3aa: CASSYGSKPDTQYF
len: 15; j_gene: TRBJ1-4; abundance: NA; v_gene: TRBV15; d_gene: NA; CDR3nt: TGTGCCGCCAGGGGCAGGAGACAGGCTAATGAAGAACTGTTTTTT; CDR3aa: CAARGRRQANEELFF
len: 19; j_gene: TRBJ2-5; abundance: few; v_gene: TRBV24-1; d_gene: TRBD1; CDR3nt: TGTGCCATCAGTGATGTCCCCGGGACAGGGGCTCCGGGTAGGGAGACCCAGCACTTC; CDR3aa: CAISDVPGTGAPGRETQHF
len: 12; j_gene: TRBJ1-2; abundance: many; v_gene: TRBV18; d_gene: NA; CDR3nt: TGTGCCAGCTCAACGGGGAACTATGACTACACCTTC; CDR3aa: CASSTGNYDYTF
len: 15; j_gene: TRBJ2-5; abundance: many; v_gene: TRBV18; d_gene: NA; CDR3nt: TGTGCCAGCTCACCGCCCCCAACTAGATCAGAGACCCAGTACTTC; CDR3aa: CASSPPPTRSETQYF
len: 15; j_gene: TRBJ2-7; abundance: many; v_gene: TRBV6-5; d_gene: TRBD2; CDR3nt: TGTGCCAGCACCATTCCGGGAGGGGGGATGAGTGAGCAGTACTTC; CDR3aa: CASTIPGGGMSEQYF
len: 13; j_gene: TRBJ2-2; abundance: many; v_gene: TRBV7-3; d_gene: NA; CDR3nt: TGTGCCAGCAGCCGAAATGGGGCCGGGGAGCTGTTTTTT; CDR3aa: CASSRNGAGELFF
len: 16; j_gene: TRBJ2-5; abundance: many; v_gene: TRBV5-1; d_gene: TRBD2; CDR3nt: TGCGCCAGCAGCCACTCTAGCGGAGGGTTCCAAGAGACCCAGTACTTC; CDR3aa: CASSHSSGGFQETQYF
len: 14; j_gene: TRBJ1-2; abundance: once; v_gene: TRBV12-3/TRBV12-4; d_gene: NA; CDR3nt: TGTGCCAGCAGTTATGGCCTCGCTAACTATGGCTACACCTTC; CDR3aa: CASSYGLANYGYTF
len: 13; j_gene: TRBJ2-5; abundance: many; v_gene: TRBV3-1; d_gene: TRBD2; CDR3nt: TGTGCCAGCAGCCGGGGGGGTGAGGAGACCCAGTACTTC; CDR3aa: CASSRGGEETQYF
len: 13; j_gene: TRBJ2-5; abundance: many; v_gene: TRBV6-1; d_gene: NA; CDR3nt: TGTGCCAGCACTCGAACAAACCAAGAGACCCAGTACTTC; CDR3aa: CASTRTNQETQYF
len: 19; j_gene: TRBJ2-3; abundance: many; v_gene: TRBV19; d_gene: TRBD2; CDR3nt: TGTGCCAGTAGTATCTTTCTAGCGGGGGACGGAACTAGCACAGATACGCAGTATTTT; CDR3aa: CASSIFLAGDGTSTDTQYF
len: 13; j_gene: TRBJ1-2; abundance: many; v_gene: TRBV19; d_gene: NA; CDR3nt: TGTGCCAGTAGTAGGGCAGGGGCCTATGGCTACACCTTC; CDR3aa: CASSRAGAYGYTF
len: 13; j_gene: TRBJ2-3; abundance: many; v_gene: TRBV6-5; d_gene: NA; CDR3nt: TGTGCCAGCAGTTATGAGTTAGCAGATACGCAGTATTTT; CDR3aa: CASSYELADTQYF
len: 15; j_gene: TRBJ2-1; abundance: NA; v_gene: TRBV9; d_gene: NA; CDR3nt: TGTGCCAGCAGCGTAGGCAGGGGTTACTACAATGAGCCGTTCTTC; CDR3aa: CASSVGRGYYNEPFF
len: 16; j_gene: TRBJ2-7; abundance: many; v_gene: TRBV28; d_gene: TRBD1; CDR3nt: TGTGCCAGCAGTTCCCGTCAGGGGGCTGGGTCCTACGAGCAGTACTTC; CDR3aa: CASSSRQGAGSYEQYF
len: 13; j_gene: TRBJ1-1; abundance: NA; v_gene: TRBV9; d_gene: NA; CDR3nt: TGTGCCAGCAGCGGGAATTTGAACACTGAAGCTTTCTTT; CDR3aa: CASSGNLNTEAFF
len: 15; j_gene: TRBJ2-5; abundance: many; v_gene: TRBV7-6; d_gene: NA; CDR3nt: TGTGCCAGCAGCTCTACCCGTGGACAGATTCAGACCCAGTACTTC; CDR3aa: CASSSTRGQIQTQYF
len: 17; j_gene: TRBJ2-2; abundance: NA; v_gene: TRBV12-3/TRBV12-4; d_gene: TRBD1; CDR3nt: TGTGCCAGCAGAGATGGCCCCAAAAGACAGGGCACCGGGGAGCTGTTTTTT; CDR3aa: CASRDGPKRQGTGELFF
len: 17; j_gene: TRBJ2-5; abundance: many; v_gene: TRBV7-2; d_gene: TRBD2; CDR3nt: TGTGCCAGCAGCTTAGCCACCGCTAGCGGGGGTCAAGAGCCCCAGTACTTC; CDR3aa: CASSLATASGGQEPQYF
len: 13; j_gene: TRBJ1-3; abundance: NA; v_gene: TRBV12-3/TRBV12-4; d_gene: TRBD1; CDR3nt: TGTGCCAGCAGTACAGGACAGGGAGACACCATATATTTT; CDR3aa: CASSTGQGDTIYF
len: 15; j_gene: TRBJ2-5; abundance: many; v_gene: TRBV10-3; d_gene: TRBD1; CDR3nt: TGTGCCATCAGTGAGAGGGACAGTAATAGAGAGACCCAGTACTTC; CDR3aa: CAISERDSNRETQYF
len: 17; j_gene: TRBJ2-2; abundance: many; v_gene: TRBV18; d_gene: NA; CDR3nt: TGTGCCAGCTCACCACCGTTCGGGGACGCGAACACCGGGGAGCTGTTTTTT; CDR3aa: CASSPPFGDANTGELFF
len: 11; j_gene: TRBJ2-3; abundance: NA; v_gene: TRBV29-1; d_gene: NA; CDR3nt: TGCAGCTTTGGGGTGGCAGATACGCAGTATTTT; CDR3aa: CSFGVADTQYF
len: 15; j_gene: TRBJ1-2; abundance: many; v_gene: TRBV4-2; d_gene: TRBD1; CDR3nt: TGTGCCAGCAGCCGGGCCGAAGGGGGCCTCTATGGCTACACCTTC; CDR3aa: CASSRAEGGLYGYTF
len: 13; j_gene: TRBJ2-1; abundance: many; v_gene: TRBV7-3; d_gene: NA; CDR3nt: TGTGCCAGCAGCTTAACTGACAGGCCCGAGCAGTTCTTC; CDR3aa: CASSLTDRPEQFF
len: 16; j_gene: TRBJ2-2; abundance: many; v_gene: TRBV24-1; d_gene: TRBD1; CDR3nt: TGTGCCACCAGTGATCCGGGACAGGGGGAAGCCGGGGAGCTGTTTTTT; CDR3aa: CATSDPGQGEAGELFF
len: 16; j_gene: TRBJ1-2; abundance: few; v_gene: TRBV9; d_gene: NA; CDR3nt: TGTGCCAGCAGCCAAGATCCGGGGGGGCGGCTCTATGGCTACACCTTC; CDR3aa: CASSQDPGGRLYGYTF